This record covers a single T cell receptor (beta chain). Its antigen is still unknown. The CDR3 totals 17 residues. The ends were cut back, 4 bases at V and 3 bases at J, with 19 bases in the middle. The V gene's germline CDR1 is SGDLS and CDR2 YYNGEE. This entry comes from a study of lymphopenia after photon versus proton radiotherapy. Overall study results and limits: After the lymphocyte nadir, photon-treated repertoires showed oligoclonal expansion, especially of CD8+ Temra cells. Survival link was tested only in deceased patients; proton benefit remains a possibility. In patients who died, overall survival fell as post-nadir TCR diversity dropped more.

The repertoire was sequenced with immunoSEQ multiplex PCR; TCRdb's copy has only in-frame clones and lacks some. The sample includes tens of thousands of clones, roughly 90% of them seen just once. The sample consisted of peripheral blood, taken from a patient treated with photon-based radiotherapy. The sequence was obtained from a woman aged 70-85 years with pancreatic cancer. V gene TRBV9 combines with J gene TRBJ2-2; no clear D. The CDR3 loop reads CASSKEGRYSDTGELFF. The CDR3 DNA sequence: TGTGCCAGCAGCAAAGAAGGCAGGTACTCGGACACCGGGGAGCTGTTTTTT.